This TCR beta chain was identified in a study of blood T cell repertoires in COVID-19. Across the study: Spain, Italy and the United States supplied samples that represented acute and convalescent COVID-19. The analysed material was cDNA or gDNA that came from T cells, B-cell-depleted T cells, or PBMCs.

As handled by the study authors: Counts of nucleated cells, estimated from reference gene primer amplification, were obtained. Clones were read by immunoSEQ multiplex PCR, and TCRdb kept only the in-frame ones, dropping some. Clone size and V and J calls were adopted from that table, with D and trimming inferred from the DNA. Found here are about 270,000 clones, about 87% of them singletons; the top ten hold roughly 3.9%. Those who participated ranged in age from about 18 to 89 years and resided in around 22 US areas. Germline lookup yields CDR1 SGHRS and CDR2 YFSETQ. The CDR3 totals 15 residues. Trimming at V came to 4 bases and at J to 6 bases, leaving 12 bases not matched to a gene.

The chain recombines TRBV5-1 with TRBJ2-7; 8 nucleotides match TRBD1. The TCR sequence derives from a woman aged 25 to 39 with acute COVID-19. Sequenced sample: PBMCs or T cells enriched from blood (not recorded which). The CDR3 loop is CASSPDTGQGSEQYF. The CDR3 DNA is TGCGCCAGCAGCCCGGATACCGGACAGGGCTCCGAGCAGTACTTC.